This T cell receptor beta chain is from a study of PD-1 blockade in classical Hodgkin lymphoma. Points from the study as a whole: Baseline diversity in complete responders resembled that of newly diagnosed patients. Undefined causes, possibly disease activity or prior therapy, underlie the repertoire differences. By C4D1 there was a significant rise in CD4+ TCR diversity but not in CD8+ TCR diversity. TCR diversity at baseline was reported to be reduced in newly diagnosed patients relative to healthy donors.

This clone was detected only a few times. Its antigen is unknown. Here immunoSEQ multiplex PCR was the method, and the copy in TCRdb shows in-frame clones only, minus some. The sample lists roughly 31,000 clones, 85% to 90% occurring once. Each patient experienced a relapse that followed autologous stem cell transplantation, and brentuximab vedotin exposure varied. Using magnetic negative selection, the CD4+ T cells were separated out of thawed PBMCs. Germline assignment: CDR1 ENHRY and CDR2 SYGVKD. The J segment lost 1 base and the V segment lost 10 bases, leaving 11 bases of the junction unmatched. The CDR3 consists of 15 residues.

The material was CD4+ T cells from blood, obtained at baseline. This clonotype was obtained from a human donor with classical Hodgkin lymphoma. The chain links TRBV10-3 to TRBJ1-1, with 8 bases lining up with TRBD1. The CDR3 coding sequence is TGTGCCACCATGGGTTTTGGGACAGGGAACACTGAAGCTTTCTTT. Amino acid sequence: CATMGFGTGNTEAFF.